A single sample gave rise to the 17 T cell receptor beta chains below, sequenced in a study of human T cells and chemical hapten exposure. Time point here: patch test 2, 6 weeks after DPC sensitization. Indicated treatment: therapeutic diphenylcyclopropenone sensitization with weekly scalp DPC. TCRdb reprocessed the RACE reads via MiXCR and lists one record per CDR3 protein. Of more than 90,000 distinct CDR3 sequences listed, approximately 10% are singletons. The sequences come from whole blood, collected in connection with sensitization to the hapten diphenylcyclopropenone (DPC). These receptors were collected from a woman aged 40 to 50 with alopecia areata. Some clones in this sample may be carry-over from other donors' samples.

This clonotype came up a few times. The chain is built from TRBV20-1 and TRBJ1-3; D perhaps matches TRBD1 (5 bases). Germline CDR1 is DFQATT and CDR2 is SNEGSKA (reference sequence). The CDR3 is 13 amino acids. V was pared by 3 bases and J by 5 bases, with 11 bases between. The CDR3 DNA follows: TGCAGTGCTAGCACCAGGGAAAGAAACACCATATATTTT. Translated: CSASTRERNTIYF.

This clonotype was counted only a few times. The rearrangement joins TRBV6-2 or TRBV6-3 to TRBJ2-7; D not resolved. CDR1 and CDR2 (germline): MNHEY, SVGEGT. V was pared by 6 bases and J by 5 bases, with 20 bases between. The CDR3 extends over 15 amino acids. The CDR3 loop reads CASRISWGRGHEQYF. CDR3 DNA sequence: TGTGCCAGCAGAATATCTTGGGGTCGAGGCCACGAGCAGTACTTC.

This clonotype was observed a handful of times. The J gene is TRBJ2-3, the V gene TRBV7-6; the D is unclear. CDR1 and CDR2 (germline): SGHVS, FNYEAQ. The CDR3 length is 15 residues. Trimming removed 5 bases at V and 3 bases at J, with 15 bases between. The CDR3 is CASSETPFRTDTQYF. For the CDR3, the DNA is TGTGCCAGCAGCGAGACACCCTTTCGTACAGATACGCAGTATTTT.

Only a few counts were recorded for this clonotype. The V and J genes are TRBV5-5 and TRBJ2-1; 8 positions match TRBD1. Per germline, CDR1 SGHKS and CDR2 YYEKEE (reference sequence). V lost 0 bases, J lost 8 bases, and 1 base stayed unmatched. The CDR3 extends over 13 amino acids. The CDR3 sequence is CASSLGTGYEQFF. As DNA, the CDR3 is TGTGCCAGCAGCTTGGGGACAGGGTATGAGCAGTTCTTC.

The V gene is TRBV20-1, the J gene TRBJ2-1; possible D gene TRBD2, 6 bases. The CDR3 sequence is 14 residues long. The V and J ends lost 7 bases and 8 bases respectively, with 21 bases between them. Germline V lookup: CDR1 DFQATT, CDR2 SNEGSKA (reference sequence). The CDR3 nucleotides read TGCAGTGTGAAAAAAAATCTAGCGAGCTATGAGCAGTTCTTC. Translated: CSVKKNLASYEQFF.

J is TRBJ1-3 and V is TRBV7-2, with D possibly matching TRBD1 (5 bases). Germline V lookup: CDR1 SGHTA, CDR2 FQGNSA. The CDR3 has 14 residues. V dropped 4 bases and J dropped 5 bases, with 12 bases sitting between them. CDR3 loop: CASSSGTERNTIYF. CDR3 nucleotide sequence: TGTGCCAGCAGCTCCGGGACGGAGAGAAACACCATATATTTT.

The chain couples TRBV29-1 to TRBJ1-1, with TRBD1 matching 8 bases. Trimming removed 4 bases from V and 5 bases from J; junction bases left unmatched: 9. The CDR3 is made up of 14 amino acids. From germline, CDR1 is SQVTM and CDR2 ANQGSEA. The CDR3 reads CSVVRDRGGTEAFF. Here the CDR3 DNA reads TGCAGCGTTGTTCGAGACAGGGGAGGGACTGAAGCTTTCTTT.

This clonotype was found many times. The V call is TRBV5-8, the J call TRBJ1-5, with 10 bases identical to TRBD1. CDR1 and CDR2 (germline): SGHTS, YDEGEE. The V gene end was trimmed by 0 bases and the J gene end by 9 bases; junction bases not matched to a gene: 6. This CDR3 has 15 amino acids. CDR3 in amino acids: CASSLGDRGLGPQHF. The CDR3 DNA is TGTGCCAGCAGCTTGGGGGACAGGGGCTTGGGGCCCCAGCATTTT.

In this sample, this clonotype turned up a few times. CDR3 amino acids: CASSWGLETQYF. The CDR3 nucleotides read TGTGCCAGCAGTTGGGGGCTAGAGACCCAGTACTTC. The chain is built from TRBV6-2 or TRBV6-3 and TRBJ2-5, with D possibly TRBD1 on 6 matching bases. The CDR3 spans 12 residues. Germline-derived CDR1 and CDR2 are MNHEY and SVGEGT. Trimming cost V 4 bases and J 4 bases, with 7 bases left between them.

The chain carries TRBV7-2 and TRBJ1-5, with D unresolved. The CDR3 contains 13 residues. Trimming stripped 4 bases from V and 9 bases from J, with 13 bases between. Per the germline V gene, CDR1 is SGHTA and CDR2 is FQGNSA. This CDR3 is CASSSIAVGPQHF. DNA for the CDR3: TGTGCCAGCAGCTCAATTGCGGTGGGGCCCCAGCATTTT.

This clonotype appeared many times. This chain joins TRBV20-1 and TRBJ1-2; D perhaps matches TRBD1 (5 bases). The CDR3 sequence is 13 residues long. The V end was cut by 2 bases, the J end by 4 bases, with 11 bases between. The V gene's germline CDR1 is DFQATT and CDR2 SNEGSKA (reference sequence). Written as DNA, the CDR3 is TGCAGTGCTAGACCGTTGGGGGGCTATGGCTACACCTTC. Translated: CSARPLGGYGYTF.

This sequence joins TRBV7-2 and TRBJ1-5; a weak D match, TRBD1 (5 bases). Trimming cost V 4 bases and J 7 bases, with 17 bases left between them. Germline-derived CDR1 and CDR2 are SGHTA and FQGNSA. This CDR3 has 15 amino acids. CDR3 nucleotide sequence: TGTGCCAGCAGCTACCGAGGAGGGGAGGGACAGCCCCAGCATTTT. It translates to CASSYRGGEGQPQHF.

There are many counts of this clonotype. This sequence joins TRBV27 and TRBJ1-1, with D hard to call. The CDR3 has 15 amino acids. CDR1 MNHEY and CDR2 SMNVEV come from the germline V gene (reference sequence). The V and J ends lost 2 bases and 2 bases respectively, with 12 bases between them. The CDR3 DNA reads TGTGCCAGCAGTTTAAGTTCTATGGCTAACACTGAAGCTTTCTTT. It yields the protein CASSLSSMANTEAFF.

In its sample, this clonotype was seen a few times. The rearrangement uses TRBV4-3 and TRBJ2-5; 10 bases line up with TRBD2. Germline V CDR1 and CDR2: LGHNA, YSLEER. The ends lost 0 bases at V and 1 base at J; junction bases unmatched: 8. The CDR3 has 18 residues. CDR3 in amino acids: CASSQDPTLAGGQETQYF. CDR3 coding DNA: TGCGCCAGCAGCCAAGACCCTACCTTAGCGGGGGGCCAAGAGACCCAGTACTTC.

Many counts were recorded for this clonotype. The chain links TRBV5-6 to TRBJ2-7; TRBD2 aligns across 11 bases. The junction had 4 bases not matched to a gene; V was cut back by 7 bases and J by 7 bases. Germline CDR1 SGHDT, CDR2 YYEEEE. This CDR3 has 12 amino acids. The chain's CDR3 is CASGTSGPEQYF. The CDR3 DNA follows: TGTGCCAGCGGGACTAGCGGACCGGAGCAGTACTTC.

This clonotype was seen many times. This chain links TRBV20-1 with TRBJ1-6; TRBD1 is a possible D gene (6 bases). V was shortened by 3 bases and J by 3 bases, with 12 bases between the two germline ends. Germline values: CDR1 DFQATT, CDR2 SNEGSKA (reference sequence). The CDR3 sequence is 15 residues long. CDR3 nucleotides: TGCAGTGCTAGGGGGGGGCCGAACTATAATTCACCCCTCCACTTT. Amino acid sequence: CSARGGPNYNSPLHF.

This clonotype was found a few times. This chain connects TRBV11-2 to TRBJ1-1; perhaps TRBD1 as D (5 bases). V lost 5 bases and J 11 bases, leaving 15 bases between the germline ends. CDR1 and CDR2 (germline): SGHAT, FQNNGV. The CDR3 has 12 amino acids. The CDR3 reads CASSPPGPGAFF. In DNA, the CDR3 is TGTGCCAGCAGCCCACCGGGGCCCGGGGCTTTCTTT.